What follows are 24 T cell receptor beta chains derived from one specimen sequenced in a study of T cells in tuberculosis. Time point denoted: new active TB diagnosis, blood taken before or within 7 days of starting treatment. Method: immunoSEQ multiplex PCR; TCRdb's copy keeps in-frame clones and lacks some. The data show around 30,000 clones, with roughly 93% seen just once and about an eighth held by the top ten. This material consisted of PBMCs, taken at tuberculosis diagnosis. The receptors originated from an adult with tuberculosis.

The chain has TRBV4-2 and TRBJ2-6, with unresolved D. Looked up from germline, CDR1 is LGHNA and CDR2 is YNFKEQ. The germline V and J ends were trimmed by 1 base and 0 bases, with 10 bases remaining between them. The CDR3 runs 17 residues. The CDR3 loop reads CASSQGESISGANVLTF. CDR3 coding DNA: TGTGCCAGCAGCCAAGGAGAATCGATCTCTGGGGCCAACGTCCTGACTTTC.

The genes are TRBV19 and TRBJ1-1; 9 bases fit TRBD1. The CDR3 consists of 15 residues. Germline CDR1 is LNHDA and CDR2 is SQIVND (reference sequence). The J segment lost 3 bases and the V segment lost 5 bases, leaving 7 bases of the junction unmatched. CDR3 bases: TGTGCCAGTAGTCCATGGACAGGGGAGGACACTGAAGCTTTCTTT. Translated: CASSPWTGEDTEAFF.

V and J are TRBV5-4 and TRBJ1-3; D is unclear. V dropped 6 bases and J dropped 1 base, with 11 bases sitting between them. The CDR3 is 14 residues long. CDR1 is SGHNT, CDR2 YYREEE, per germline (reference sequence). CDR3 region: CASTQGLSGNTIYF. The DNA for the CDR3 is TGTGCCAGCACCCAAGGACTTTCTGGAAACACCATATATTTT.

The rearrangement joins TRBV6-1 to TRBJ2-3; 12 bases fit TRBD2. The CDR3 covers 15 residues. Germline assignment: CDR1 MNHNS and CDR2 SASEGT. V lost 2 bases and J lost 6; bases outside the gene matches: 3. CDR3 region: CASSESSGGADTQYF. The DNA of the CDR3 is TGTGCCAGCAGTGAATCTAGCGGGGGGGCGGATACGCAGTATTTT.

This clone was picked up a small number of times. The J gene is TRBJ1-2, the V gene TRBV30; the D gene is possibly TRBD1 (5 bases). CDR1 is GTSNPN, CDR2 SVGIG, per germline (reference sequence). Trimming removed 4 bases at V and 2 bases at J, with 17 bases between. The CDR3 spans 15 residues. CDR3 protein: CAWIPKVQGNYGYTF. The CDR3 coding sequence is TGTGCCTGGATCCCAAAAGTGCAGGGCAACTATGGCTACACCTTC.

Of note for this clone: One end of the junction varies from germline; a read error may be responsible. The chain couples TRBV11-2 to TRBJ2-5, with a weak D call TRBD1 (7 bases). This CDR3 contains 13 residues. CDR1 and CDR2 from the germline V gene are SGHAT and FQNNGV. DNA of the CDR3: TGTGCCAGCAGCTTAGATCAGGGGGGCCGACCCCACTTC. Its protein is CASSLDQGGRPHF.

V and J are TRBV11-2 and TRBJ1-1; D may be TRBD1 (6 bases). From germline, CDR1 is SGHAT and CDR2 FQNNGV. V was shortened by 5 bases and J by 1 base, with 11 bases between the two germline ends. This CDR3 contains 14 residues. CDR3 sequence reads: CASSRGHSNTEAFF. CDR3 DNA sequence: TGTGCCAGCAGCCGGGGACACTCGAACACTGAAGCTTTCTTT.

The rearrangement joins TRBV14 to TRBJ2-7; D gene uncertain. Trimming cost V 3 bases and J 6 bases, with 12 bases left between them. The germline CDR1 and CDR2 sequences are SGHDN and FVKESK. The CDR3 spans 13 residues. The CDR3 DNA is TGTGCCAGCAGCCAGGCCTCTCCCCTCGAGCAGTACTTC. Translating gives CASSQASPLEQYF.

The rearrangement joins TRBV4-1 to TRBJ2-3; tentatively, D is TRBD1 (5 bases). The CDR3 loop spans 15 amino acids. Trimming took off 4 bases at V and 2 bases at J, with 13 bases between the two ends. Per the germline V gene, CDR1 is MGHRA and CDR2 is YSYEKL. The CDR3 loop reads CASSRPGATTDTQYF. The CDR3, as DNA: TGCGCCAGCAGCCGTCCTGGGGCTACCACAGATACGCAGTATTTT.

This chain uses TRBV7-2 with TRBJ2-3, with D possibly TRBD2 on 6 matching bases. The CDR3 has 14 amino acids. The V gene's germline CDR1 is SGHTA and CDR2 FQGNSA. The V end was cut by 6 bases, the J end by 2 bases, with 12 bases between. For the CDR3, the DNA is TGTGCCAGCAGTCGTGGCGGGGACACAGATACGCAGTATTTT. Translation gives CASSRGGDTDTQYF.

This sequence joins TRBV28 and TRBJ1-2; D is ambiguous. Trimming cost V 5 bases and J 0 bases, with 13 bases left between them. CDR3 length: 15 residues. Germline values: CDR1 MDHEN, CDR2 SYDVKM. The CDR3 is CASSATNRANYGYTF. The DNA of the CDR3 is TGTGCCAGCAGTGCTACAAACAGAGCTAACTATGGCTACACCTTC.

The CDR3 coding sequence is TGTGCCAGCAGTAAGCAGGGGGCAGTTGGCAACTATGGCTACACCTTC. This codes for CASSKQGAVGNYGYTF. The V gene is TRBV27, the J gene TRBJ1-2, with 8 bases identical to TRBD1. Germline V gene sequence: CDR1 MNHEY, CDR2 SMNVEV (reference sequence). The junction had 10 bases not matched to a gene; V was cut back by 5 bases and J by 2 bases. The CDR3 totals 16 residues.

J is TRBJ2-1 and V is TRBV2; 10 bases agree with TRBD2. Germline V gene sequence: CDR1 SNHLY, CDR2 FYNNEI. The junction had 6 bases not matched to a gene; V was cut back by 5 bases and J by 8 bases. CDR3 size: 14 residues. The CDR3: CASSTSGTIDEQFF. The CDR3 region has the DNA TGTGCCAGCAGTACTAGCGGGACTATCGATGAGCAGTTCTTC.

V gene TRBV4-1 combines with J gene TRBJ2-3; D may be TRBD2 (6 bases). Per the germline V gene, CDR1 is MGHRA and CDR2 is YSYEKL. The CDR3 sequence is 13 residues long. Trimming stripped 5 bases from V and 6 bases from J, with 12 bases between. Written as DNA, the CDR3 is TGCGCCAGCAGCAGGATCAGCGGGGATACGCAGTATTTT. This gives the protein CASSRISGDTQYF.

The chain couples TRBV28 to TRBJ2-1, with a weak D call TRBD2 (5 bases). Germline V gives CDR1 MDHEN, CDR2 SYDVKM. The CDR3 extends over 13 amino acids. The V gene lost 4 bases and the J gene lost 9 bases, with 13 bases spanning the gap. The CDR3 nucleotides are TGTGCCAGCAGTTCCGGAACTAGATTTGAGCAGTTCTTC. This encodes CASSSGTRFEQFF. The whole variable domain, remainder taken from reference TRBV28 and TRBJ2-1, is DVKVTQSSRYLVKRTGEKVFLECVQDMDHENMFWYRQDPGLGLRLIYFSYDVKMKEKGDIPEGYSVSREKKERFSLILESASTNQTSMYLCASSSGTRFEQFFGPGTRLTVL.

V gene TRBV11-2 combines with J gene TRBJ2-6, with D possibly TRBD1 on 5 matching bases. V dropped 1 base and J dropped 4 bases, with 11 bases sitting between them. Germline V gene sequence: CDR1 SGHAT, CDR2 FQNNGV. This CDR3 region has 16 residues. The chain's CDR3 is CASSLVLGPGANVLTF. CDR3 nucleotide sequence: TGTGCCAGCAGCTTAGTATTGGGGCCCGGGGCCAACGTCCTGACTTTC.

The rearrangement uses TRBV7-9 and TRBJ1-4; D not resolved. Germline CDR1 and CDR2: SEHNR and FQNEAQ (reference sequence). The CDR3 is 14 amino acids. Trimming pared 1 base from V and 5 bases from J, leaving 8 bases between. The CDR3 protein is CASSLGGRNEKLFF. As DNA, the CDR3 is TGTGCCAGCAGCTTAGGAGGGCGGAATGAAAAACTGTTTTTT.

The chain combines TRBV7-6 with TRBJ1-1, with 11 bases that match TRBD1. Germline values: CDR1 SGHVS, CDR2 FNYEAQ. The CDR3 is made up of 15 amino acids. V was pared by 2 bases and J by 10 bases, with 9 bases of the junction left unmatched. The DNA of the CDR3 is TGTGCCAGCAGCTTAAGGTGGGGACAGGGGGAGGGAGCTTTCTTT. This encodes CASSLRWGQGEGAFF.

The rearrangement links TRBV4-1 to TRBJ1-2, with a tentative D call TRBD1 (6 bases). The ends were cut back, 4 bases at V and 5 bases at J, with 17 bases in the middle. Per the germline V gene, CDR1 is MGHRA and CDR2 is YSYEKL. The CDR3 consists of 15 residues. This chain's CDR3 is CASSPRQVGRYGYTF. The CDR3 bases are TGCGCCAGCAGCCCCCGACAGGTGGGGCGATATGGCTACACCTTC.

The rearrangement joins TRBV4-2 to TRBJ2-1, with 7 bases matching TRBD2. This CDR3 is 15 amino acids long. Per the germline V gene, CDR1 is LGHNA and CDR2 is YNFKEQ. V dropped 4 bases and J dropped 8; count of bases not matched to a gene: 11. CDR3: CASSPEAQRGDEQFF. The CDR3 bases are TGTGCCAGCAGCCCCGAGGCACAGCGGGGCGATGAGCAGTTCTTC.

This clone occurred once. The chain combines TRBV5-4 with TRBJ2-5, with 10 bases lining up with TRBD2. Germline loops: CDR1 SGHNT, CDR2 YYREEE (reference sequence). CDR3 size: 15 residues. V lost 0 bases, J lost 4 bases, and 3 bases stayed unmatched. CDR3 DNA sequence: TGTGCCAGCAGCTTGGAATTAGCGGGGGGAGAGACCCAGTACTTC. Translating gives CASSLELAGGETQYF. The full variable domain, completed using reference TRBV5-4 and TRBJ2-5, is ETGVTQSPTHLIKTRGQQVTLRCSSQSGHNTVSWYQQALGQGPQFIFQYYREEENGRGNFPPRFSGLQFPNYSSELNVNALELDDSALYLCASSLELAGGETQYFGPGTRLLVL.

The CDR3 region is CASSYSGGGSPLHF. The CDR3 DNA follows: TGTGCCAGCAGTTACTCGGGGGGGGGATCACCCCTCCACTTT. V is TRBV6-5 and J is TRBJ1-6, with a weak D call TRBD1 (5 bases). Germline CDR1 is MNHEY and CDR2 is SVGAGI. Trimming took off 0 bases at V and 10 bases at J, with 10 bases between the two ends. The CDR3 extends over 14 amino acids.

In DNA, the CDR3 is TGTGCCAGCAGAACGGAGCCTCCAGAGCAGTACTTC. Residues: CASRTEPPEQYF. The chain is built from TRBV2 and TRBJ2-7; no definite D call. Trimming pared 6 bases from V and 7 bases from J, leaving 13 bases between. Germline V gene lookup returns CDR1 SNHLY and CDR2 FYNNEI. CDR3 length equals 12 residues.

The chain carries TRBV27 and TRBJ1-2; the match to TRBD1 covers 9 bases. The germline V gene has CDR1 MNHEY and CDR2 SMNVEV (reference sequence). CDR3 length: 16 residues. V lost 4 bases, J lost 8 bases, and 14 bases stayed unmatched. CDR3 bases: TGTGCCAGCAGTTCGACCTCCGGGACAGGGTGGGGCGGCTACACCTTC. It specifies CASSSTSGTGWGGYTF.